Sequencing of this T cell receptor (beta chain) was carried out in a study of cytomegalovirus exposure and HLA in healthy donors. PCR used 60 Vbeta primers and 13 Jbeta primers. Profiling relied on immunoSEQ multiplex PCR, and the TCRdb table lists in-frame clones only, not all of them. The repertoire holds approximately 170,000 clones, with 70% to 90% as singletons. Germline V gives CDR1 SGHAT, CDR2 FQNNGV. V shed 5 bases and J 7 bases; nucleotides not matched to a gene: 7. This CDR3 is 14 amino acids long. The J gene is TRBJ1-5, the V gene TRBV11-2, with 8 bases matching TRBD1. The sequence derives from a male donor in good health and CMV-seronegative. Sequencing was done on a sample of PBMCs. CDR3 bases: TGTGCCAGCAGCCCGGACAGGGAGAGCCAGCCCCAGCATTTT. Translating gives CASSPDRESQPQHF.